Included here is one TCR beta chain sequence, with context. This CDR3 contains 13 residues. V dropped 10 bases and J dropped 6; count of bases not matched to a gene: 8. Germline assignment: CDR1 MNHEY and CDR2 SVGAGI. Seattle cases were enrolled at active infection and followed longitudinally. The sample comes from a study of blood T cell repertoires in COVID-19. Produced via immunoSEQ multiplex PCR; TCRdb's table is partial and in-frame only. The table has tens of thousands of clones, roughly 89% seen once. The TCR sequence derives from a woman between 55 and 75 years old with COVID-19, enrolled during active disease. Sequencing was carried out using peripheral blood. The V call is TRBV6-5, the J call TRBJ2-2; TRBD1 agrees at 7 bases. CDR3 amino acids: CATGNRGPGELFF. The CDR3 nucleotides are TGTGCCACGGGGAACAGGGGCCCCGGGGAGCTGTTTTTT.